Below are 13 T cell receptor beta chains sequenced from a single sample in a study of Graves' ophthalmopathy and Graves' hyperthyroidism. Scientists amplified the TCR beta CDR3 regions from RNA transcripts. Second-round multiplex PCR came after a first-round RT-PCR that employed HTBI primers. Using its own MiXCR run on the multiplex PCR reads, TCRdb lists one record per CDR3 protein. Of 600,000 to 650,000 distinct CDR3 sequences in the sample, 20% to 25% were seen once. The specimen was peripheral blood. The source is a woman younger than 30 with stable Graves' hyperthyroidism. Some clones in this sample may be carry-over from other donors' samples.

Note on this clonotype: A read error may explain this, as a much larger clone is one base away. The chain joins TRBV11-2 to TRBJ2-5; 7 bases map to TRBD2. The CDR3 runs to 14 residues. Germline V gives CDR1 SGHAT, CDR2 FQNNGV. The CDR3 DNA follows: TGTGCCATCAGCTTACCGGGGGAGGGGGAGACCCAGTACTTC. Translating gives CAISLPGEGETQYF.

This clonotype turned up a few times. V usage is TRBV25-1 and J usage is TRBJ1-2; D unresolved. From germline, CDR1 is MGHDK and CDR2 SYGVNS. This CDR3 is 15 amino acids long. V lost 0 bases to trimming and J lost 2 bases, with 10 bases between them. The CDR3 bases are TGTGCCAGCAGTGAATATACGGCGGCGAACTATGGCTACACCTTC. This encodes CASSEYTAANYGYTF.

The CDR3 DNA reads TGTGCCAGCAAACGAGGACTAGCGGGAGGGGGAGAGACCCAGTACTTC. Protein sequence: CASKRGLAGGGETQYF. V usage is TRBV12-3 or TRBV12-4 and J usage is TRBJ2-5; 15 nucleotides match TRBD2. After removal of 7 bases from V and 4 bases from J, the junction contained 7 bases not matched to a gene. The CDR3 consists of 16 residues.

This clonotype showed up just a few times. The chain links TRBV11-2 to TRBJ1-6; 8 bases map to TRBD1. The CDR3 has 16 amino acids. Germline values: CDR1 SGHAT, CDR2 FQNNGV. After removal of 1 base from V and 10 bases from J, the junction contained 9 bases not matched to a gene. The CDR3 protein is CASSLGPGRGRSPLHF. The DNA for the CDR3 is TGTGCCAGCAGCTTAGGTCCCGGCAGGGGGCGGTCACCCCTCCACTTT.

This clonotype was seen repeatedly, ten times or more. Here the CDR3 reads CASSSGRSNYGYTF. The CDR3 region has the DNA TGTGCCAGCAGTTCCGGGAGATCTAACTATGGCTACACCTTC. The chain has TRBV2 and TRBJ1-2; D unclear. The germline V and J ends were trimmed by 5 bases and 0 bases, with 10 bases remaining between them. The CDR3 runs 14 residues. Germline lookup yields CDR1 SNHLY and CDR2 FYNNEI.

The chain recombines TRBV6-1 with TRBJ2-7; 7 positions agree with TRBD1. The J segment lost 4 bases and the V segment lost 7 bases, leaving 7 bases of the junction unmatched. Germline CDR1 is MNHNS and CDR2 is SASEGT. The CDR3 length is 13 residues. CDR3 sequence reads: CASNPGQFYEQYF. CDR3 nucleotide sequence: TGTGCCAGCAACCCGGGACAGTTTTACGAGCAGTACTTC.

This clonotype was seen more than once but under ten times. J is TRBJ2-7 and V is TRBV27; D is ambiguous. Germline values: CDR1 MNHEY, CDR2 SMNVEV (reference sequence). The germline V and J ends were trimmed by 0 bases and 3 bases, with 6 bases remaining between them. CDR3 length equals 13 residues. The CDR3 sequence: CASSLSPGYEQYF. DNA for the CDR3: TGTGCCAGCAGTTTATCTCCGGGCTACGAGCAGTACTTC.

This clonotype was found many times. The CDR3 DNA reads TGCGCCAGCAAGGGACGGAACTATGGCTACACCTTC. Amino acids: CASKGRNYGYTF. The chain joins TRBV10-1 to TRBJ1-2, with D possibly matching TRBD1 (5 bases). The CDR3 has 12 amino acids. The germline V and J ends were trimmed by 7 bases and 2 bases, with 8 bases remaining between them. Germline values: CDR1 WNHNN, CDR2 SYGVQD (reference sequence).

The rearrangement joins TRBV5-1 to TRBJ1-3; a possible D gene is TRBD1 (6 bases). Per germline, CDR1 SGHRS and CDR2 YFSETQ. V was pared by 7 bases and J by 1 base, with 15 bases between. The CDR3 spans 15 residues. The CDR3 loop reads CASSPTQGSGNTIYF. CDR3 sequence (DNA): TGCGCCAGCTCCCCCACCCAGGGGTCTGGAAACACCATATATTTT.

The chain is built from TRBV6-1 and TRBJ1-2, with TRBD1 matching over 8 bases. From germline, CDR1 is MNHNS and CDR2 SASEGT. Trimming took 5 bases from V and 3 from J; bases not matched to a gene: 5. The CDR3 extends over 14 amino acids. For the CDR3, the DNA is TGTGCCAGCAGTAAGGGACAGGCCCACTATGGCTACACCTTC. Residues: CASSKGQAHYGYTF.

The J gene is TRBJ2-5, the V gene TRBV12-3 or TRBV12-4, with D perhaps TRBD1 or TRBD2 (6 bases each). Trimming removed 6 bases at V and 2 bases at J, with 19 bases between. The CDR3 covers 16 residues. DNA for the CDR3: TGTGCCAGCAGCTTTCGGGTCCGGGGGCCGCAAGAGACCCAGTACTTC. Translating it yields CASSFRVRGPQETQYF.

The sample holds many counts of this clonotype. This chain's CDR3 is CATSSYPPGTGQPQHF. The DNA of the CDR3 is TGTGCCACCAGCAGTTACCCCCCCGGGACTGGTCAGCCCCAGCATTTT. This sequence joins TRBV15 and TRBJ1-5; possible D gene TRBD1, 5 bases. The CDR3 is 16 amino acids. Germline CDR1 and CDR2: LNHNV and YYDKDF (reference sequence). Trimming left V 3 bases short and J 6 bases short, with 18 bases between.

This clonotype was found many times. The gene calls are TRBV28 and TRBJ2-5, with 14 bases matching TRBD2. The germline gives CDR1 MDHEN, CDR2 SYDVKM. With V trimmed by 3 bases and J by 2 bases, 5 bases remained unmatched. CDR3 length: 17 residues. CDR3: CASSFGTSGRDQETQYF. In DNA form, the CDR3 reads TGTGCCAGCAGTTTTGGGACTAGCGGGAGAGATCAAGAGACCCAGTACTTC. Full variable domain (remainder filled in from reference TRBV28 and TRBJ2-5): DVKVTQSSRYLVKRTGEKVFLECVQDMDHENMFWYRQDPGLGLRLIYFSYDVKMKEKGDIPEGYSVSREKKERFSLILESASTNQTSMYLCASSFGTSGRDQETQYFGPGTRLLVL.